A single sample is the source of the 7 T cell receptor beta chains below, sequenced in a study of technical replicates of blood from a handful of donors. The repertoire was sequenced with immunoSEQ multiplex PCR; TCRdb's copy has only in-frame clones and lacks some. The table records some 91,000 clones, almost 96% of them present only once. Sequenced material: T cells isolated from PBMCs. The receptors come from a human donor in good health.

The chain links TRBV10-2 to TRBJ2-2, with TRBD2 identical over 7 bases. Germline V lookup: CDR1 WSHSY, CDR2 SAAADI. The CDR3 length is 13 residues. The V segment lost 11 bases and the J segment 7 bases; nucleotides outside the gene matches: 10. CDR3 region: CAGYSGDVGELFF. Written as DNA, the CDR3 is TGCGCCGGGTACAGCGGGGATGTCGGGGAGCTGTTTTTT.

Only a few counts were recorded for this clone. The chain links TRBV10-3 to TRBJ2-7; tentatively, D is TRBD1 (5 bases). Germline-derived CDR1 and CDR2 are ENHRY and SYGVKD. The CDR3 runs to 11 residues. V lost 8 bases and J 7 bases, leaving 12 bases between the germline ends. CDR3 residues: CAIEQAGEQYF. CDR3 in DNA: TGTGCCATCGAACAGGCTGGTGAGCAGTACTTC.

The chain combines TRBV19 with TRBJ2-2; D not resolved. V was trimmed by 5 bases and J by 1 base, leaving 11 bases between them. The germline V gene encodes CDR1 LNHDA and CDR2 SQIVND (reference sequence). The length of the CDR3 is 15 residues. In DNA form, the CDR3 reads TGTGCCAGTAGTGTTACAGATTTGAACACCGGGGAGCTGTTTTTT. Its protein product is CASSVTDLNTGELFF.

The rearrangement joins TRBV7-3 to TRBJ2-3; 9 nucleotides line up with TRBD1. Germline V gene sequence: CDR1 SGHTA, CDR2 FQGTGA. V was clipped by 3 bases and J by 0 bases; unmatched bases: 10. The CDR3 is 18 amino acids. The CDR3 reads CASSFTGTGLTSTDTQYF. In DNA, the CDR3 is TGTGCCAGCAGCTTTACCGGGACAGGGCTTACTAGCACAGATACGCAGTATTTT.

This chain links TRBV12-5 with TRBJ1-1; 7 nucleotides agree with TRBD1. The CDR3 covers 17 residues. Germline CDR1 LGHNT, CDR2 FRNRAP. V was clipped by 0 bases and J by 0 bases; unmatched bases: 7. CDR3: CASGLVRTGEMNTEAFF. DNA for the CDR3: TGTGCTAGTGGTTTGGTACGAACAGGGGAAATGAACACTGAAGCTTTCTTT.

The rearrangement joins TRBV5-1 to TRBJ1-2; D unresolved. The V end lost 3 bases, the J end lost 0 bases, and 15 bases lay between the germline ends. The CDR3 totals 16 residues. Looked up from germline, CDR1 is SGHRS and CDR2 is YFSETQ. CDR3: CASSSGRAAPNYGYTF. The DNA of the CDR3 is TGCGCCAGCAGCTCCGGGAGGGCGGCCCCTAACTATGGCTACACCTTC.

V gene TRBV6-1 combines with J gene TRBJ2-7; tentative D call: TRBD1 (6 bases). Germline V CDR1 and CDR2: MNHNS, SASEGT. This CDR3 contains 15 residues. With 2 bases removed from V and 2 bases from J, the gap between germline ends came to 13 bases. This CDR3 is CASSEFWDTTYEQYF. The CDR3 coding sequence is TGTGCCAGCAGTGAATTCTGGGACACAACCTACGAGCAGTACTTC.